This T cell receptor (beta chain) was obtained from a study of regulatory T cells in long-lasting Graves disease. This CDR3 is 13 amino acids long. Trimming took off 4 bases at V and 2 bases at J, with 12 bases between the two ends. The germline CDR1 and CDR2 sequences are DFQATT and SNEGSKA (reference sequence). Arm-PCR of CDR3 regions and iRepertoire HTBI primers were the basis on which TCR beta libraries were built. One entry per CDR3 protein results from TCRdb running MiXCR on the multiplex PCR reads. The table shows about 520,000 distinct CDR3 sequences, with 9.5% to 15% occurring only once. The time point is: newly diagnosed GD, antithyroid drugs for less than 3 months. The TCR library used RNA extracted from PBMCs. This clonotype has more than one count but fewer than ten. In addition, the sample was reused for a study of T cells in Graves' hyperthyroidism and ophthalmopathy. That investigation notes: The model made its ophthalmopathy prediction, and onset followed a median around 6.5 months later.

This specimen was peripheral blood mononuclear cells (PBMCs), taken at new diagnosis, from a patient treated with antithyroid drugs. The receptor was isolated from a woman in her twenties or thirties with Graves disease. The V and J genes are TRBV20-1 and TRBJ2-7; TRBD2 is a possible D gene (6 bases). This chain's CDR3 is CSAKRGITYEQYF. The CDR3 DNA reads TGCAGTGCTAAACGGGGGATAACCTACGAGCAGTACTTC.